The text below deals with one T cell receptor (beta chain). It lacks a known antigen. Base qualities are not recorded, but no much larger clone differs from it by a single base. The data belong to a study of blood T cell repertoires in COVID-19 (dated by TCRdb to the early 2020s). About the investigation overall: Collaborator samples came from the United States, Italy and Spain and covered acute and convalescent phases of COVID-19. The prospective study material was composed of cDNA or gDNA derived from T cells, B-cell-depleted T cells, or PBMCs. Samples came from the ongoing ImmuneRACE study (first 160 participants) plus 1,254 subjects from 6 global collaborators. Where available, HLA class I and class II types were obtained from metadata supplied by the sample provider rather than from assay-based typing. The repertoires were released in a freely available public database intended as a resource for research on the immune response to SARS-CoV-2. Deeply sampled blood TCRbeta repertoires from subjects exposed to, actively infected with, or recovered from COVID-19 were included in the dataset. Sample metadata almost always included a de-identified subject ID, COVID-19 status, age in years and sex.

Overall study results and their limits: Clinical and demographic metadata were provided uncurated, with the amount varying by source and participant.

V loses 3 bases, J loses 4 bases, and the germline ends lie 7 bases apart. Measured from the cysteine to the phenylalanine, the CDR3 is 13 residues long. The entry retains the CDR3 DNA only, 39 bases that are in frame from base 1. Sequences SQVTM (CDR1) and ANQGSEA (CDR2) are obtained from the germline V gene. The immunoSEQ Assay, a bias-controlled multiplex PCR, was used to amplify TCRbeta CDR3 regions from genomic DNA. Per the source publication's procedure: The number of nucleated cells in each sample was estimated from the amplification of reference gene primers within the assay. To quantify the absolute abundance of each unique TCRbeta CDR3 rearrangement, sequence reads were collapsed and filtered. For each sample, productive Simpson clonality was calculated by taking the square root of Simpson's diversity index across productive rearrangements. The immuneACCESS repertoire file appears here via TCRdb, limited to in-frame rearrangements. These files lack a portion of the clones; in checked studies, under half of the deficit traces to unresolved V genes, and the cause of the others is not known. That table is the source of V, J and clone size, and D and trimming were worked out from the DNA. Present in this sample are roughly 200,000 clones, approximately 81% of which were seen just once. In total, the top ten clones hold roughly 20% of the sample.

Collaborating institutions collected whole blood in K2EDTA tubes following their own protocols. Collaborator samples were shipped for TCRbeta analysis as frozen whole blood, isolated PBMCs, or DNA extracted from either sample type. In this chain, TRBV29-1 is recombined with TRBJ2-6; the D gene is perhaps TRBD2, on 5 matching bases. The clonotype was recovered from an elderly woman with active or convalescent COVID-19. The sample consisted of peripheral blood. The nucleotide sequence reads TGCAGCGTTGATAGAGGGGGGGCCAACGTCCTGACTTTC. It encodes CSVDRGGANVLTF.